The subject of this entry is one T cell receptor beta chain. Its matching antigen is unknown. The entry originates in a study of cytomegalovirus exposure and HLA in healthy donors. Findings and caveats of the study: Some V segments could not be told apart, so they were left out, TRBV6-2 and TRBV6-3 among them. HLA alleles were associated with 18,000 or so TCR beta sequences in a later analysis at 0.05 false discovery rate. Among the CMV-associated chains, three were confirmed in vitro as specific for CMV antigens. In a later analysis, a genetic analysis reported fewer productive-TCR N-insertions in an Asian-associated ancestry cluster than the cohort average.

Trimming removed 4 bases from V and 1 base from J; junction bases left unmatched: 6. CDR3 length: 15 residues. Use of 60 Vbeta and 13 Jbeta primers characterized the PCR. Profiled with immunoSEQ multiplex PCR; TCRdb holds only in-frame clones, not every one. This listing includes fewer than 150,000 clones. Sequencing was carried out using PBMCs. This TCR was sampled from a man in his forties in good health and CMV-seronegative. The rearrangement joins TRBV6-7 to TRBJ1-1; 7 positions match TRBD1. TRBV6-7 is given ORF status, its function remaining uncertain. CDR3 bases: TGTGCCAGCAGTTTCGGGACAGCGGGGAACACTGAAGCTTTCTTT. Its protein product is CASSFGTAGNTEAFF.